This T cell receptor beta chain stems from a study of cytomegalovirus exposure and HLA in healthy donors. Everyone who donated was a healthy bone marrow donor. This clone is labeled as medium-sized (0.01 to 0.1%). The antigen is undetermined. General study results and limits: Across donors, sequencing depth was assumed by presence/absence analyses to be roughly uniform. TCR sequences were mostly rare, though some public TCRs occurred in many donors. In an earlier analysis, productive rearrangement rates for most beta V segments clustered near 87% or 30%.

Amplification used 60 Vbeta primers and 13 Jbeta primers. Profiled with immunoSEQ multiplex PCR; TCRdb holds only in-frame clones, not every one. This table has some 87,000 clones, more than 55% appearing once. The V end lost 4 bases, the J end lost 3 bases, and 13 bases lay between the germline ends. Germline V gene sequence: CDR1 SNHLY, CDR2 FYNNEI. The CDR3 runs to 14 residues. Sequenced: PBMCs. This chain links TRBV2 with TRBJ2-7, with a possible D match to TRBD2 (6 bases). The sequence was obtained from a woman aged 25 to 39 in good health and CMV-seropositive. CDR3 protein: CASSAQGGDYEQYF. The CDR3 DNA reads TGTGCCAGCAGTGCGCAGGGAGGCGACTACGAGCAGTACTTC.